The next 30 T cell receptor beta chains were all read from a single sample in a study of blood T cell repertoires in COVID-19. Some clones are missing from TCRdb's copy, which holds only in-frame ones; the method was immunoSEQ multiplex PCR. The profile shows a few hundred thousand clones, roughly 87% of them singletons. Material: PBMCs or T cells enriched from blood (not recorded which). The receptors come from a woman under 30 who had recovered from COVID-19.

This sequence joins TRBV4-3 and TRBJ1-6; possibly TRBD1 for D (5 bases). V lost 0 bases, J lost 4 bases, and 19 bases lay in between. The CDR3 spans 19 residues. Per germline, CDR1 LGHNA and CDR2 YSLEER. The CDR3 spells CASSQEGGNGWSYNSPLHF. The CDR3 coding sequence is TGCGCCAGCAGCCAAGAGGGGGGAAACGGGTGGTCGTATAATTCACCCCTCCACTTT.

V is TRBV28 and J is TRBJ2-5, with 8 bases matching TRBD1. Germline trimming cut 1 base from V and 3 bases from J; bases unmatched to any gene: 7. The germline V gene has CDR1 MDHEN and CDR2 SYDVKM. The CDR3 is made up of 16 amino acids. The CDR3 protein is CASSLSGQGIKETQYF. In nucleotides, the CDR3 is TGTGCCAGCAGTTTATCCGGACAGGGTATCAAAGAGACCCAGTACTTC. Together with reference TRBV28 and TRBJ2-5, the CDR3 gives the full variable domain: DVKVTQSSRYLVKRTGEKVFLECVQDMDHENMFWYRQDPGLGLRLIYFSYDVKMKEKGDIPEGYSVSREKKERFSLILESASTNQTSMYLCASSLSGQGIKETQYFGPGTRLLVL.

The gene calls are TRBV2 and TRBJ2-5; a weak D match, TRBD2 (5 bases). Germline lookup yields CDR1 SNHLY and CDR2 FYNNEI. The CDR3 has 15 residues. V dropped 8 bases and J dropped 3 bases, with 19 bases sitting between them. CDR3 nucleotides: TGTGCCAGCTTCGACATACTAGACGGGAAAGAGACCCAGTACTTC. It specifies CASFDILDGKETQYF. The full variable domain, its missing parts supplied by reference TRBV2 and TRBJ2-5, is EPEVTQTPSHQVTQMGQEVILRCVPISNHLYFYWYRQILGQKVEFLVSFYNNEISEKSEIFDDQFSVERPDGSNFTLKIRSTKLEDSAMYFCASFDILDGKETQYFGPGTRLLVL.

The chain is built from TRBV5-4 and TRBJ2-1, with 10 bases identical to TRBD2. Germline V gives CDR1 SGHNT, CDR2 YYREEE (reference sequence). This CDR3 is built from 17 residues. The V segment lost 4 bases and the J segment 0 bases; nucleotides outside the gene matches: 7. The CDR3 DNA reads TGTGCCAGCAGCCCGGGACTAGCGTACCGCTCCTACAATGAGCAGTTCTTC. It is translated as CASSPGLAYRSYNEQFF.

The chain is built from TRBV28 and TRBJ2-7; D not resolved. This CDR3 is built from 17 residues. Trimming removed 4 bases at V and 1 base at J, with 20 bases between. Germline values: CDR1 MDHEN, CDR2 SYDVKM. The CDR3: CASSSLGPLKTSYEQYF. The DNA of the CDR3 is TGTGCCAGCAGTTCTTTGGGCCCCTTGAAAACTTCCTACGAGCAGTACTTC.

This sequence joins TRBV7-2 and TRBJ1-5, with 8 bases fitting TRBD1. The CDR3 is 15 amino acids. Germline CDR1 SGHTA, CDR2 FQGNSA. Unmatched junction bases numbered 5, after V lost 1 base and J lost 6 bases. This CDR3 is CASSLVQGARQPQHF. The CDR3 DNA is TGTGCCAGCAGCTTAGTGCAGGGGGCCCGTCAGCCCCAGCATTTT.

The CDR3 loop is CASRGSLTEAFF. The CDR3 region has the DNA TGTGCCAGCAGGGGGAGCCTCACTGAAGCTTTCTTT. The chain recombines TRBV28 with TRBJ1-1; unclear D gene. V lost 6 bases to trimming and J lost 4 bases, with 9 bases between them. CDR3 length: 12 residues. Germline V gene lookup returns CDR1 MDHEN and CDR2 SYDVKM. Drawing the rest from reference TRBV28 and TRBJ1-1, the complete variable domain is DVKVTQSSRYLVKRTGEKVFLECVQDMDHENMFWYRQDPGLGLRLIYFSYDVKMKEKGDIPEGYSVSREKKERFSLILESASTNQTSMYLCASRGSLTEAFFGQGTRLTVV.

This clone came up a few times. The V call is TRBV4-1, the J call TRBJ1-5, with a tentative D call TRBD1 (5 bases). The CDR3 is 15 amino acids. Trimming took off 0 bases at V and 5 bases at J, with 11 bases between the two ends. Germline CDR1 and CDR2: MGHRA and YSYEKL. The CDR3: CASSQEYLQDQPQHF. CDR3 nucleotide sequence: TGCGCCAGCAGCCAAGAATACTTACAGGATCAGCCCCAGCATTTT.

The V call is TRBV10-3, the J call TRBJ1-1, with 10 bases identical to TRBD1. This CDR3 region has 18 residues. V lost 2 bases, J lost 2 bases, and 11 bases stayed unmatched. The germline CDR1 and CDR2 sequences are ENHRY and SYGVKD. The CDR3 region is CAISETGQGFLINTEAFF. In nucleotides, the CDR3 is TGTGCCATCAGTGAGACGGGACAGGGGTTCCTTATCAACACTGAAGCTTTCTTT.

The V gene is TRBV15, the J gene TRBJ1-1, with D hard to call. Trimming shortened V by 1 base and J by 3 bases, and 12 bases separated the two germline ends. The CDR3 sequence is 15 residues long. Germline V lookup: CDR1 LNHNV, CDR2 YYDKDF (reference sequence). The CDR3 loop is CATSRGETIDTEAFF. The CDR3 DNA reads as TGTGCCACCAGCAGAGGGGAGACGATAGACACTGAAGCTTTCTTT.

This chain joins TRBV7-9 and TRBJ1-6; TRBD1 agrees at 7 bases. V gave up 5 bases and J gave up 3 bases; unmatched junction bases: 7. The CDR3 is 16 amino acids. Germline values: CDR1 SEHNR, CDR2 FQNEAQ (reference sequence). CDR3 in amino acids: CASSQTGAGYNSPLHF. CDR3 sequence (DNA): TGTGCCAGCAGCCAAACAGGGGCGGGCTATAATTCACCCCTCCACTTT.

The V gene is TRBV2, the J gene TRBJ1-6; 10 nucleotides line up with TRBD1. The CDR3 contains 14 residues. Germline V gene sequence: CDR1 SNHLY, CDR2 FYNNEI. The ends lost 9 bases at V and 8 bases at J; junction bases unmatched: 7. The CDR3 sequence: CARNSGTGDSPLHF. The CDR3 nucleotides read TGTGCCAGAAATTCCGGGACAGGGGATTCACCCCTCCACTTT.

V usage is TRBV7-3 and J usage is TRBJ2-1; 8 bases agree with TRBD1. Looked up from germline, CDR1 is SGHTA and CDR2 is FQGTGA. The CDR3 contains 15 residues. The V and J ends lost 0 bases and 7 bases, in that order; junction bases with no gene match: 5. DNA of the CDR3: TGTGCCAGCAGCTTAACCCGGGACAGGTCGAATGAGCAGTTCTTC. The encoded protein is CASSLTRDRSNEQFF. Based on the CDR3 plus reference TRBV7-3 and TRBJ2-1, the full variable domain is GAGVSQTPSNKVTEKGKYVELRCDPISGHTALYWYRQSLGQGPEFLIYFQGTGAADDSGLPNDRFFAVRPEGSVSTLKIQRTERGDSAVYLCASSLTRDRSNEQFFGPGTRLTVL.

In DNA form, the CDR3 reads TGTGCTACAGGGTTCACTGAAGCTTTCTTT. Translated, it gives CATGFTEAFF. The rearrangement joins TRBV12-2 to TRBJ1-1; the table's D call TRBD1 went unverified against the DNA. TRBV12-2 is listed as a pseudogene. The CDR3 has 10 residues.

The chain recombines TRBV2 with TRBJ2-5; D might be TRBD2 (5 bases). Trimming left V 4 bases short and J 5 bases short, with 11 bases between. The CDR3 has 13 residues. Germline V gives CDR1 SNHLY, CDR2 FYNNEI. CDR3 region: CASSVNRGETQYF. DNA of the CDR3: TGTGCCAGCAGTGTCAACAGAGGGGAGACCCAGTACTTC. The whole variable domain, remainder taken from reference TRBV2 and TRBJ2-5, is EPEVTQTPSHQVTQMGQEVILRCVPISNHLYFYWYRQILGQKVEFLVSFYNNEISEKSEIFDDQFSVERPDGSNFTLKIRSTKLEDSAMYFCASSVNRGETQYFGPGTRLLVL.

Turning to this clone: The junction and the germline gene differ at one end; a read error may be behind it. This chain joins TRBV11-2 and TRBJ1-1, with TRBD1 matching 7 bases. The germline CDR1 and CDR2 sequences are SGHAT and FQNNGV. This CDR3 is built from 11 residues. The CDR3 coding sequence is TGTGCCAGCACCAAAGACAGGGATGCGATGTTT. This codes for CASTKDRDAMF.

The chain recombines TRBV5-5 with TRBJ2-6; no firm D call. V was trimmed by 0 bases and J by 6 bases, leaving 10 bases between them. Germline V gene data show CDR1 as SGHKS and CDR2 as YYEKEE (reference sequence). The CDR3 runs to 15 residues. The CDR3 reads CASSLGVLEANVLTF. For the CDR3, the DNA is TGTGCCAGCAGCTTGGGTGTCCTAGAGGCCAACGTCCTGACTTTC.

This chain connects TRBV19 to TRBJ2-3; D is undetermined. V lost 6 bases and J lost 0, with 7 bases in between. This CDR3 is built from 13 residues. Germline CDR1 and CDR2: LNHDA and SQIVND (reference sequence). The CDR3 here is CASSLTSTDTQYF. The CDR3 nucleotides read TGTGCCAGTAGCCTTACTAGCACAGATACGCAGTATTTT.

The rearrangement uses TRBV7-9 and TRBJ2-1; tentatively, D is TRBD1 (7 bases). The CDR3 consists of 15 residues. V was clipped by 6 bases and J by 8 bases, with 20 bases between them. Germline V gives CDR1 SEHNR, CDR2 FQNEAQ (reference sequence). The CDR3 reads CASRLPGGGGYEQFF. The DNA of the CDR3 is TGTGCCAGCAGACTACCGGGCGGAGGGGGCTATGAGCAGTTCTTC.

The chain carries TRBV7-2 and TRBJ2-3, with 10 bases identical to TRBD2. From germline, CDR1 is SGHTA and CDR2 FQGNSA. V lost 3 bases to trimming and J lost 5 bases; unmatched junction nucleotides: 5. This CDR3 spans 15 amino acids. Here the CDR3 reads CASSFLAGELDTQYF. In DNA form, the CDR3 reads TGTGCCAGCAGCTTTCTAGCGGGAGAATTAGATACGCAGTATTTT.

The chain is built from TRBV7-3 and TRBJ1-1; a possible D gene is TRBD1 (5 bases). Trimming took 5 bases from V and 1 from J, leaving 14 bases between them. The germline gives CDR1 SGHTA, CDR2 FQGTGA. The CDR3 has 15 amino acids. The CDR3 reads CASSLDGGTNTEAFF. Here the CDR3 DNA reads TGTGCCAGCAGCCTAGACGGGGGGACGAACACTGAAGCTTTCTTT.

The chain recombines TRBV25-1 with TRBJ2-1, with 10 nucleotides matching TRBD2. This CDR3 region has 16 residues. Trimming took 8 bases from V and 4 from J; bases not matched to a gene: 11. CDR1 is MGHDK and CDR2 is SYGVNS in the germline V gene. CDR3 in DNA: TGTGCCAGCCAGAATTTAGCGGGGGGAAAATACAATGAGCAGTTCTTC. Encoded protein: CASQNLAGGKYNEQFF.

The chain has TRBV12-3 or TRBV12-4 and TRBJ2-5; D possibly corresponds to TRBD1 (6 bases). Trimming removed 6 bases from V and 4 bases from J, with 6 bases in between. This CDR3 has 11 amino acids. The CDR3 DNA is TGTGCCAGCAGACAGGGAGAGACCCAGTACTTC. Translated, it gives CASRQGETQYF.

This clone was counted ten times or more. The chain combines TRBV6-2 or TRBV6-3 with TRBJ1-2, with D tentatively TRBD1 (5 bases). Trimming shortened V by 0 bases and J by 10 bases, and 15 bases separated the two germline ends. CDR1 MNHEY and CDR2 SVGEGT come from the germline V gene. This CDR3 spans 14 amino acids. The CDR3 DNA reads TGTGCCAGCAGTTACTCTTCACAGGCCCAGGTCTACACCTTC. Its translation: CASSYSSQAQVYTF.

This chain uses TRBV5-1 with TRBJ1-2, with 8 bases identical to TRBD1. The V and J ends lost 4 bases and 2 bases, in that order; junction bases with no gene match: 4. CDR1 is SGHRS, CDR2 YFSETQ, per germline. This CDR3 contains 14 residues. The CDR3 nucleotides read TGCGCCAGCAGCGCGGGGGACAGGAACTATGGCTACACCTTC. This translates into CASSAGDRNYGYTF.

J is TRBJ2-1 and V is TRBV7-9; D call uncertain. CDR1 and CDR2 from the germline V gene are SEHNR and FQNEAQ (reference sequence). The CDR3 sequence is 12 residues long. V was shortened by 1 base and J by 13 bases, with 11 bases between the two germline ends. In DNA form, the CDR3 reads TGTGCCAGCAGCTTAGACCGGTCACTACAGTTCTTC. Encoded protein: CASSLDRSLQFF.

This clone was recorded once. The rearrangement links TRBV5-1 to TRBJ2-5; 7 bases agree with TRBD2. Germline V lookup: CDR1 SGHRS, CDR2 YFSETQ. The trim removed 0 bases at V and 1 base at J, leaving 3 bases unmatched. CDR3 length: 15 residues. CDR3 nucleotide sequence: TGCGCCAGCAGCTTGGCTCTAGCGGTCCAAGAGACCCAGTACTTC. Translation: CASSLALAVQETQYF.

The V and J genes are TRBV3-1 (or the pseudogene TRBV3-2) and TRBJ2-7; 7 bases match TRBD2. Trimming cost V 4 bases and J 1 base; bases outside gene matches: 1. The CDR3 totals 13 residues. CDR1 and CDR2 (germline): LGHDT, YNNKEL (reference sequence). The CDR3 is CASSPSGSYEQYF. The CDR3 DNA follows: TGTGCCAGCAGCCCTAGCGGATCCTACGAGCAGTACTTC.

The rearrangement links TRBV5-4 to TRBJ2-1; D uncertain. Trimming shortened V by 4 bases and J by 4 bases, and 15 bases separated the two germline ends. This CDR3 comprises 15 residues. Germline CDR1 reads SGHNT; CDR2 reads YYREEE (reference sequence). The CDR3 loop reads CASSLVSTVYNEQFF. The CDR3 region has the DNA TGTGCCAGCAGCCTCGTCAGTACCGTTTACAATGAGCAGTTCTTC. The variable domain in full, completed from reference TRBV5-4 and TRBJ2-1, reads ETGVTQSPTHLIKTRGQQVTLRCSSQSGHNTVSWYQQALGQGPQFIFQYYREEENGRGNFPPRFSGLQFPNYSSELNVNALELDDSALYLCASSLVSTVYNEQFFGPGTRLTVL.

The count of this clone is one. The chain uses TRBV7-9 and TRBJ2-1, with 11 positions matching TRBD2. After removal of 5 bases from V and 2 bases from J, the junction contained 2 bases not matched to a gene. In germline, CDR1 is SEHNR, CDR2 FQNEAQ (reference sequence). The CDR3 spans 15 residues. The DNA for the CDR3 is TGTGCCAGCAGCAAACTAGCGGGGGCCTACAATGAGCAGTTCTTC. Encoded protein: CASSKLAGAYNEQFF.